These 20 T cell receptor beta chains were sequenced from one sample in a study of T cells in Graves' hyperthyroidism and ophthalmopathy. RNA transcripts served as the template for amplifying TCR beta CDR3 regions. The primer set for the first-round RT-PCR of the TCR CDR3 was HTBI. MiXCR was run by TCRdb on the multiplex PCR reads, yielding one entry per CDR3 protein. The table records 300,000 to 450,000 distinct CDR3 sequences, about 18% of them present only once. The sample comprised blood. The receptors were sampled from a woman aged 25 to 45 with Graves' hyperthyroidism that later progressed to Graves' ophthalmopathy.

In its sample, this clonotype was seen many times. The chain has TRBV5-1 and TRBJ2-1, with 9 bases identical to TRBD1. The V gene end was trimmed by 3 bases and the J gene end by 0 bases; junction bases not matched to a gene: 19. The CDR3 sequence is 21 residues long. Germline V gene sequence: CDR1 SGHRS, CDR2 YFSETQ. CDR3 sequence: CASSSYPRDRVFSSSYNEQFF. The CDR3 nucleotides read TGCGCCAGCAGCTCGTACCCCCGGGACAGGGTCTTTTCGAGCTCCTACAATGAGCAGTTCTTC.

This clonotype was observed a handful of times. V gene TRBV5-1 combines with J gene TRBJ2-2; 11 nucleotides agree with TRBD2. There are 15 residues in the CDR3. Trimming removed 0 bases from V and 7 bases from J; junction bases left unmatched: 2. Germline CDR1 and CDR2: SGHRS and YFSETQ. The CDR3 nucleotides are TGCGCCAGCAGCTTGGAACTAGCGGGAGTCGGGGAGCTGTTTTTT. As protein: CASSLELAGVGELFF.

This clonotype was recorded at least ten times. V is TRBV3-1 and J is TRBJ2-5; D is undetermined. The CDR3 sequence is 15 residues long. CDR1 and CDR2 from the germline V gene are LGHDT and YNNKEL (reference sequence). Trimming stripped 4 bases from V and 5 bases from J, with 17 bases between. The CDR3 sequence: CASSPDPRGGETQYF. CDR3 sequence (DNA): TGTGCCAGCAGCCCCGACCCCCGTGGTGGGGAGACCCAGTACTTC.

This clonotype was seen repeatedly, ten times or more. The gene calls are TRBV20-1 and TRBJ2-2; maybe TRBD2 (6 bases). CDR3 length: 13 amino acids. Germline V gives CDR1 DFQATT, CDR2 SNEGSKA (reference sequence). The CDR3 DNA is TGCAGCGCCATCGGGGGAAACACCGGGGAGCTGTTTTTT. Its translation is CSAIGGNTGELFF.

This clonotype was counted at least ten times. The DNA for the CDR3 is TGTGCCAGCAGCCGGGACTCATACTCTGGAAACACCATATATTTT. Translating gives CASSRDSYSGNTIYF. This chain links TRBV7-2 with TRBJ1-3; the D gene is possibly TRBD1 (5 bases). Trimming left V 5 bases short and J 0 bases short, with 11 bases between. The CDR3 is 15 amino acids. Germline lookup yields CDR1 SGHTA and CDR2 FQGNSA.

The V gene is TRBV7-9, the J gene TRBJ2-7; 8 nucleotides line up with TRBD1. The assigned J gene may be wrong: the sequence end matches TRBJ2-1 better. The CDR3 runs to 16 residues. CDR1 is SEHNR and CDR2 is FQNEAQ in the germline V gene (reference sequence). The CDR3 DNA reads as TGTGCCAGCAGCCGTCCGGGTCGACAGGGGAATTACGAGCAGTTCTTC. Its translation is CASSRPGRQGNYEQFF.

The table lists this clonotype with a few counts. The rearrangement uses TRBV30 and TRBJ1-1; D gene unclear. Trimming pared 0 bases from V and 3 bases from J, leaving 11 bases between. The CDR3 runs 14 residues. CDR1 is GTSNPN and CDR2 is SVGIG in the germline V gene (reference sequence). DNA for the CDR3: TGTGCCTGGAGTGTAATATCGGGTCACACTGAAGCTTTCTTT. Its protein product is CAWSVISGHTEAFF.

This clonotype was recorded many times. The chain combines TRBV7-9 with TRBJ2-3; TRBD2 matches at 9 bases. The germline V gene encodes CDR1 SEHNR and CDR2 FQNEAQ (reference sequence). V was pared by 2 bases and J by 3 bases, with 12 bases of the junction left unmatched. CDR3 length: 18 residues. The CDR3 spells CASSLKVLAGISTDTQYF. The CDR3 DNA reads TGTGCCAGCAGCTTAAAGGTCCTAGCGGGAATAAGTACAGATACGCAGTATTTT. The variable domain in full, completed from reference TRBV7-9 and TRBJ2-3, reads DTGVSQNPRHKITKRGQNVTFRCDPISEHNRLYWYRQTLGQGPEFLTYFQNEAQLEKSRLLSDRFSAERPKGSFSTLEIQRTEQGDSAMYLCASSLKVLAGISTDTQYFGPGTRLTVL.

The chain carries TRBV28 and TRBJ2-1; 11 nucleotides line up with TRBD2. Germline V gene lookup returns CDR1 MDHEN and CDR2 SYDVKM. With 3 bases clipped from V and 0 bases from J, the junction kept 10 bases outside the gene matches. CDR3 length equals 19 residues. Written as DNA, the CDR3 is TGTGCCAGCAGTTTCTTGACTAGCGGGATAACCTCCTCCTACAATGAGCAGTTCTTC. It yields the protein CASSFLTSGITSSYNEQFF.

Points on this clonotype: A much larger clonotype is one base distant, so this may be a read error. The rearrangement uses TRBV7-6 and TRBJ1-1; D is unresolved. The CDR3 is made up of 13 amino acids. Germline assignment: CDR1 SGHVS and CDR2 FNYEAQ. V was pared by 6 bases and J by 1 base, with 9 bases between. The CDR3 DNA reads TGTGCCAGCAGACCTACAGAGAACACTGAAGCTTTCTTT. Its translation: CASRPTENTEAFF.

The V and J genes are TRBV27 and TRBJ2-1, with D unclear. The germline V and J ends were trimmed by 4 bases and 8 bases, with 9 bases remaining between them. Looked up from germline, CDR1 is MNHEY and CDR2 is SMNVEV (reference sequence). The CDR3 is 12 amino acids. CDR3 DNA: TGTGCCAGCAGTTCCCCTGTCTATGAGCAGTTCTTC. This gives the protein CASSSPVYEQFF.

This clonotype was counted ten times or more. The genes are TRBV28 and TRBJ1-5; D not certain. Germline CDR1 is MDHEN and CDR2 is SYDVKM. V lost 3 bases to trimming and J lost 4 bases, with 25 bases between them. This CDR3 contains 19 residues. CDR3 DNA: TGTGCCAGCAGTTTCCCAACCCTTTCTCCTCCGGGTCGGAATCAGCCCCAGCATTTT. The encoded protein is CASSFPTLSPPGRNQPQHF.

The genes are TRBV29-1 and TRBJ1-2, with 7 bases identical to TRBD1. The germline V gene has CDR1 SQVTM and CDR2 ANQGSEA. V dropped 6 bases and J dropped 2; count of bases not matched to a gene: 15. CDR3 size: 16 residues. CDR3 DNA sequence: TGCAGCGTCCAAGGCCTTCAGGGGGTGGTAAACTATGGCTACACCTTC. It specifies CSVQGLQGVVNYGYTF.

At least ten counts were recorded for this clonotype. The CDR3 loop is CASSPRQGARWNYGYTF. Here the CDR3 DNA reads TGTGCCAGCTCACCCCGACAGGGGGCGCGATGGAACTATGGCTACACCTTC. The chain couples TRBV18 to TRBJ1-2, with 10 bases fitting TRBD1. The V gene's germline CDR1 is KGHSH and CDR2 LQKENI. The CDR3 spans 17 residues. Trimming at V came to 3 bases and at J to 2 bases, leaving 9 bases not matched to a gene.

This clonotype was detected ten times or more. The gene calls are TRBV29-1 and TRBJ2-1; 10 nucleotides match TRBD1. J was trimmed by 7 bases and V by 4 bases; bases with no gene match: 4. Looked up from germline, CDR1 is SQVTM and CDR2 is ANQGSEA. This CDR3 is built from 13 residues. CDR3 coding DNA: TGCAGCGTTGGGACAGGGGGATTTAATGAGCAGTTCTTC. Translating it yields CSVGTGGFNEQFF.

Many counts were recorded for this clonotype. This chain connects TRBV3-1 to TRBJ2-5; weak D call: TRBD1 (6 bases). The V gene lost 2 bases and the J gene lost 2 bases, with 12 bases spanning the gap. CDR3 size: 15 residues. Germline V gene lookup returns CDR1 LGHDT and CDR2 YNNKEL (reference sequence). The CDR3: CASSQSRGTQETQYF. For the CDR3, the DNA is TGTGCCAGCAGCCAAAGCAGGGGAACTCAAGAGACCCAGTACTTC.

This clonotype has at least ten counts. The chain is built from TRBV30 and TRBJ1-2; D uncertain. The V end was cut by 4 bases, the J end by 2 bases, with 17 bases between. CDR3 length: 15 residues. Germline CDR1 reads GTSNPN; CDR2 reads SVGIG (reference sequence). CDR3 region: CAWMRTVLPNYGYTF. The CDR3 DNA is TGTGCCTGGATGAGGACCGTCTTGCCCAACTATGGCTACACCTTC.

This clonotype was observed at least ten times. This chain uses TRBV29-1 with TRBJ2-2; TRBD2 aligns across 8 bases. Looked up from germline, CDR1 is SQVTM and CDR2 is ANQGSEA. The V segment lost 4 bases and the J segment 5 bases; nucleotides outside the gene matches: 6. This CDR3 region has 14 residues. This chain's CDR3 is CSVVGLVETGELFF. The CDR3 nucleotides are TGCAGCGTTGTGGGACTAGTAGAGACCGGGGAGCTGTTTTTT.

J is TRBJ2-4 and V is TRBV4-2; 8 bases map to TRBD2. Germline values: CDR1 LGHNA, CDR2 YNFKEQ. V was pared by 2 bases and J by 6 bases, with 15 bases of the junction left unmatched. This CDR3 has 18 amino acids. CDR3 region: CASSQTPRGGFPSNIQYF. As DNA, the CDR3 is TGTGCCAGCAGCCAAACCCCTCGCGGGGGGTTCCCTTCAAACATTCAGTACTTC.

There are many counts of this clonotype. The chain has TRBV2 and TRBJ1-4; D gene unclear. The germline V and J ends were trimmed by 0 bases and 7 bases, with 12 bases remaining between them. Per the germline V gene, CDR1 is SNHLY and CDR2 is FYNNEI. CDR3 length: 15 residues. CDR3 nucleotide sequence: TGTGCCAGCAGTGAAGCTGGGCAGCCTGGTGAAAAACTGTTTTTT. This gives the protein CASSEAGQPGEKLFF.